This is a list of T cell receptor beta chains from one sample in a study of cytomegalovirus exposure and HLA in healthy donors. The assay was immunoSEQ multiplex PCR, and TCRdb's table has in-frame clones only and misses some. The sample consists of about 160,000 clones, approximately 80% of them appearing once. Sequencing was done on a sample of PBMCs. The receptor source for this set is a woman aged 45 to 65 in good health and CMV-seronegative. Each CDR3 is given with its conserved first and last residue. The order of the fields is V gene, D gene, J gene, clone size, CDR3 length, CDR3 protein, CDR3 DNA. A D gene is named only where the DNA matches it firmly. Size tells how often a clone was seen (once, few, many) or the class of an expanded clone, and some rows leave it out.

v_gene: TRBV2; d_gene: TRBD1; j_gene: TRBJ1-1; abundance: few; len: 13; CDR3aa: CASRGQEVTEAFF; CDR3nt: TGTGCCAGCAGAGGACAGGAGGTCACTGAAGCTTTCTTT
v_gene: TRBV5-1; d_gene: TRBD1; j_gene: TRBJ2-1; abundance: .; len: 15; CDR3aa: CASSRTGGLYNEQFF; CDR3nt: TGCGCCAGCAGCAGAACAGGGGGGCTTTACAATGAGCAGTTCTTC
v_gene: TRBV5-4; d_gene: TRBD1; j_gene: TRBJ1-3; abundance: .; len: 14; CDR3aa: CASSPGQQRNTIYF; CDR3nt: TGTGCCAGCAGCCCGGGACAGCAAAGAAACACCATATATTTT
v_gene: TRBV27; d_gene: .; j_gene: TRBJ1-5; abundance: .; len: 19; CDR3aa: CASSGRGGRPGYSNQPQHF; CDR3nt: TGTGCCAGCAGTGGGAGGGGAGGTAGGCCCGGATATAGCAATCAGCCCCAGCATTTT
v_gene: TRBV5-1; d_gene: .; j_gene: TRBJ2-2; abundance: once; len: 13; CDR3aa: CASSFQGTGELFF; CDR3nt: TGCGCCAGCAGCTTTCAGGGCACCGGGGAGCTGTTTTTT
v_gene: TRBV15; d_gene: .; j_gene: TRBJ2-7; abundance: .; len: 13; CDR3aa: CATSAGPDYEQYF; CDR3nt: TGTGCCACCAGCGCGGGACCGGACTACGAGCAGTACTTC
v_gene: TRBV27; d_gene: TRBD1; j_gene: TRBJ1-1; abundance: few; len: 13; CDR3aa: CASSSIQGSEAFF; CDR3nt: TGTGCCAGCAGTTCGATACAGGGGTCTGAAGCTTTCTTT
v_gene: TRBV28; d_gene: .; j_gene: TRBJ2-4; abundance: .; len: 16; CDR3aa: CASSLWAGTAKNIQYF; CDR3nt: TGTGCCAGCAGTTTATGGGCAGGAACCGCCAAAAACATTCAGTACTTC
v_gene: TRBV7-2; d_gene: .; j_gene: TRBJ2-2; abundance: .; len: 15; CDR3aa: CASSLRYSNTGELFF; CDR3nt: TGTGCCAGCAGCTTACGCTACTCGAACACCGGGGAGCTGTTTTTT
v_gene: TRBV7-2; d_gene: .; j_gene: TRBJ1-1; abundance: .; len: 15; CDR3aa: CASTRGAIMNTEAFF; CDR3nt: TGTGCCAGCACCCGGGGAGCAATAATGAACACTGAAGCTTTCTTT
v_gene: TRBV28; d_gene: .; j_gene: TRBJ2-3; abundance: few; len: 14; CDR3aa: CASTMDSSTDTQYF; CDR3nt: TGTGCCAGCACTATGGACAGCTCCACAGATACGCAGTATTTT
v_gene: TRBV4-1; d_gene: TRBD2; j_gene: TRBJ2-3; abundance: .; len: 14; CDR3aa: CASSERREVETQYF; CDR3nt: TGCGCCAGCAGCGAGAGGCGGGAGGTTGAGACGCAGTATTTT
v_gene: TRBV4-3; d_gene: TRBD1; j_gene: TRBJ1-2; abundance: .; len: 15; CDR3aa: CASSQDRGANYGYTF; CDR3nt: TGCGCCAGCAGCCAAGACAGGGGGGCTAACTATGGCTACACCTTC
v_gene: TRBV4-1; d_gene: .; j_gene: TRBJ1-5; abundance: .; len: 15; CDR3aa: CASSPGGTSNQPQHF; CDR3nt: TGCGCCAGCAGCCCGGGGGGGACATCAAATCAGCCCCAGCATTTT
v_gene: TRBV18; d_gene: TRBD1; j_gene: TRBJ2-2; abundance: .; len: 15; CDR3aa: CASSPSRQGTGELFF; CDR3nt: TGTGCCAGCTCACCGAGTAGACAGGGCACCGGGGAGCTGTTTTTT
v_gene: TRBV7-2; d_gene: .; j_gene: TRBJ2-1; abundance: .; len: 16; CDR3aa: CASSLVGAGAGYEQFF; CDR3nt: TGTGCCAGCAGCTTAGTTGGGGCGGGGGCCGGCTATGAGCAGTTCTTC
v_gene: TRBV6-6; d_gene: TRBD1; j_gene: TRBJ2-4; abundance: .; len: 16; CDR3aa: CASSPPGQGLSNIQYF; CDR3nt: TGTGCCAGCAGTCCACCGGGACAGGGGTTAAGTAACATTCAGTACTTC
v_gene: TRBV7-2; d_gene: .; j_gene: TRBJ2-5; abundance: .; len: 13; CDR3aa: CASSYDYQETQYF; CDR3nt: TGTGCCAGCAGCTATGACTATCAAGAGACCCAGTACTTC
v_gene: TRBV5-5; d_gene: TRBD1; j_gene: TRBJ1-1; abundance: .; len: 17; CDR3aa: CASSFATGQGANTEAFF; CDR3nt: TGTGCCAGCAGCTTTGCAACTGGACAGGGAGCGAACACTGAAGCTTTCTTT
v_gene: TRBV29-1; d_gene: TRBD1; j_gene: TRBJ1-1; abundance: .; len: 13; CDR3aa: CSVGWDRGSEAFF; CDR3nt: TGCAGCGTTGGGTGGGACAGGGGATCTGAAGCTTTCTTT
v_gene: TRBV11-2; d_gene: .; j_gene: TRBJ2-3; abundance: .; len: 15; CDR3aa: CASSLVAVNTDTQYF; CDR3nt: TGTGCCAGCAGCTTAGTAGCGGTTAACACAGATACGCAGTATTTT
v_gene: TRBV10-1; d_gene: TRBD1; j_gene: TRBJ2-1; abundance: .; len: 14; CDR3aa: CASSASGGWNEQFF; CDR3nt: TGCGCCAGCAGTGCATCAGGGGGTTGGAATGAGCAGTTCTTC